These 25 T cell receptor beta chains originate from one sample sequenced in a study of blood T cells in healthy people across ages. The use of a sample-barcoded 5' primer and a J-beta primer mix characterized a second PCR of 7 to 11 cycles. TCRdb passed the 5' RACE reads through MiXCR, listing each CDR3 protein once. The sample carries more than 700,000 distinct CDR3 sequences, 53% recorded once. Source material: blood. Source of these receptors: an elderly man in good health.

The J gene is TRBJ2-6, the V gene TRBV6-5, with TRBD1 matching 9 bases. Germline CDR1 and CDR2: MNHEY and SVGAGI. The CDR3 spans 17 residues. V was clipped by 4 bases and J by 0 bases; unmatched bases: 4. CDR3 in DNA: TGTGCCAGCAGTTCCCTGACAGGGGGCTCTGGGGCCAACGTCCTGACTTTC. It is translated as CASSSLTGGSGANVLTF.

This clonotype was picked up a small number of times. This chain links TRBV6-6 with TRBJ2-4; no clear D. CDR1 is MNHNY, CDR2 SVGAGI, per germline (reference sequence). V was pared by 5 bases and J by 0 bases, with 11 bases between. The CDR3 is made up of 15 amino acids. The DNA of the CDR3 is TGTGCCAGCAGTCCGAATAGCCTAGCCAAAAACATTCAGTACTTC. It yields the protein CASSPNSLAKNIQYF.

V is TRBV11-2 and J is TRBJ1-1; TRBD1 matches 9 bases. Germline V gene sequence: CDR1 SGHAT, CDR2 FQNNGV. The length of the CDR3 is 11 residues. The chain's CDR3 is CATQGATEAFF. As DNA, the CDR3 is TGTGCTACACAGGGGGCCACTGAAGCTTTCTTT.

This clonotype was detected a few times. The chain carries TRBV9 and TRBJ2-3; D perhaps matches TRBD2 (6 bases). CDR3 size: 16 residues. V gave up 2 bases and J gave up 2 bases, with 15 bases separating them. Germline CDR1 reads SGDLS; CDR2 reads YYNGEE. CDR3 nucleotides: TGTGCCAGCAGCGTCCCCGTGACGGGAGCCACAGATACGCAGTATTTT. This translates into CASSVPVTGATDTQYF.

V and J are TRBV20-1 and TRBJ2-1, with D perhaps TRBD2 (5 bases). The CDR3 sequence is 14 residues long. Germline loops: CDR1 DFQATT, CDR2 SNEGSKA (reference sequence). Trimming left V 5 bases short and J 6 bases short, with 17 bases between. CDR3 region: CSAPWRLDINEQFF. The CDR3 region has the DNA TGCAGTGCTCCATGGAGGCTTGATATCAATGAGCAGTTCTTC.

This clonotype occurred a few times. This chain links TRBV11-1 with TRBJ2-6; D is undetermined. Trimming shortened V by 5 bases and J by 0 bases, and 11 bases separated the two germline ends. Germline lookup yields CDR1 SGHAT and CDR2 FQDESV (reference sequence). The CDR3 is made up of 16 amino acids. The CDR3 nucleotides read TGTGCCAGCAGCCCTTGGCTAGGCTCTGGGGCCAACGTCCTGACTTTC. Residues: CASSPWLGSGANVLTF.

CDR3 sequence (DNA): TGTGCCAGCAGTTTGCTGGGTCTTAGTCGCTCCTACGAGCAGTACTTC. It yields the protein CASSLLGLSRSYEQYF. The rearrangement links TRBV28 to TRBJ2-7, with no clear D. Trimming removed 3 bases at V and 0 bases at J, with 15 bases between. This CDR3 has 16 residues. The germline CDR1 and CDR2 sequences are MDHEN and SYDVKM.

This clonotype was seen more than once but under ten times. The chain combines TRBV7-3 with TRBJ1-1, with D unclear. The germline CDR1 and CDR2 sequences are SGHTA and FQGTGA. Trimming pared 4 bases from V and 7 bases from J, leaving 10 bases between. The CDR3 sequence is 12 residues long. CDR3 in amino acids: CASSSSRGEAFF. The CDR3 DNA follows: TGTGCCAGCAGCTCCTCCCGGGGTGAAGCTTTCTTT.

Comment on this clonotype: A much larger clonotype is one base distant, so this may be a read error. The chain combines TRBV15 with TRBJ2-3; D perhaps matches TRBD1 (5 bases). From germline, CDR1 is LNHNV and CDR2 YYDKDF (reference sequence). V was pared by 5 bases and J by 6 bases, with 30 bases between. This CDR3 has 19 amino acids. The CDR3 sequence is CATSSRAGLVASQGDTQYF. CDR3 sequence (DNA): TGTGCCACCAGCTCTAGAGCTGGGCTAGTGGCATCCCAGGGCGATACGCAGTATTTT.

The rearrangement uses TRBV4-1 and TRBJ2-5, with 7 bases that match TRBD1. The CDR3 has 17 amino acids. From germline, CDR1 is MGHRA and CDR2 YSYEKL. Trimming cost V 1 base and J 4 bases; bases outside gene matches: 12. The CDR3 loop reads CASSQVVTGVGGETQYF. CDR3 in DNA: TGCGCCAGCAGCCAAGTGGTCACAGGGGTTGGTGGAGAGACCCAGTACTTC.

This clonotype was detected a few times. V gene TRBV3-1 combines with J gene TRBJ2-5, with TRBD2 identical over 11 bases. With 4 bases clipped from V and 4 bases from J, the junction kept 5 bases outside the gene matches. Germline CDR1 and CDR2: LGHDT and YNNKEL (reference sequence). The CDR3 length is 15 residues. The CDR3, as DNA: TGTGCCAGCAGCCGGACTAGCGGGCCTAGAGAGACCCAGTACTTC. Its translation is CASSRTSGPRETQYF.

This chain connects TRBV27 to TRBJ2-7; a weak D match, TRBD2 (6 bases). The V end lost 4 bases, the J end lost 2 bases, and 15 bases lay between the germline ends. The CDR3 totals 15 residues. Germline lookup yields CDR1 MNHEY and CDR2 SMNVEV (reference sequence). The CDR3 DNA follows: TGTGCCAGCAGTTCAGGGAGGTATGGGGCCTACGAGCAGTACTTC. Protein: CASSSGRYGAYEQYF.

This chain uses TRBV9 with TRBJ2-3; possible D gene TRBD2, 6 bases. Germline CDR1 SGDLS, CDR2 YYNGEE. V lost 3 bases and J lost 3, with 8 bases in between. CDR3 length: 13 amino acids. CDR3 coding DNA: TGTGCCAGCAGCGCGGGACTTACAGATACGCAGTATTTT. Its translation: CASSAGLTDTQYF.

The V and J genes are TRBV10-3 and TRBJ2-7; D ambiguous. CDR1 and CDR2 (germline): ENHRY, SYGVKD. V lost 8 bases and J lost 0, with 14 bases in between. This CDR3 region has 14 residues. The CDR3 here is CAIAVSTSSYEQYF. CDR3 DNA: TGTGCCATCGCGGTCAGCACCAGCTCCTACGAGCAGTACTTC.

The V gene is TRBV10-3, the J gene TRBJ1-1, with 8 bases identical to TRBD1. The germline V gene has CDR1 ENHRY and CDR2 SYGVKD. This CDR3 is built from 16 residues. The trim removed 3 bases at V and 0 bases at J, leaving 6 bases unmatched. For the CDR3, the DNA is TGTGCCATCAGTGATACGTTACAGGGGGTGAACACTGAAGCTTTCTTT. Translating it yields CAISDTLQGVNTEAFF.

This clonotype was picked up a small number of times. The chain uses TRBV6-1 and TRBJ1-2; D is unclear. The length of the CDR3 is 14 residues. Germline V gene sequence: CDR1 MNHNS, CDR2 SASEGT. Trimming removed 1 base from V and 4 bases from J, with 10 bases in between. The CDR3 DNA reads TGTGCCAGCAGTGAAGGCCGGACTTTCTATGGCTACACCTTC. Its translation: CASSEGRTFYGYTF.

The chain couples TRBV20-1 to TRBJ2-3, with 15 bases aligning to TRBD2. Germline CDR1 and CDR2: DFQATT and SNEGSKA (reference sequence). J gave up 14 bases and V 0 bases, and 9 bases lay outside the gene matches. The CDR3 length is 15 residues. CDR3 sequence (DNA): TGCAGTGCTAGAGAGGGGACTAGCGGGAGGCCTTACGCGTATTTT. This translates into CSAREGTSGRPYAYF.

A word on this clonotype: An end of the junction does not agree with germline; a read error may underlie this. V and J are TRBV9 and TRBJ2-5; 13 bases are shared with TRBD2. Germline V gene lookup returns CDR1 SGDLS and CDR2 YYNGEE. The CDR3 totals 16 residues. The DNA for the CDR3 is TGTGACAGCAGCGTGGGACTAGCGGGACTTCAAGAGACCCAGTACTTC. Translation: CDSSVGLAGLQETQYF.

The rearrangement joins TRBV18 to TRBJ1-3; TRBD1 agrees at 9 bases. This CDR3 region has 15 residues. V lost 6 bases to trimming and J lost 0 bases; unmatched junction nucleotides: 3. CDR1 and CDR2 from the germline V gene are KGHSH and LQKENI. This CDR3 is CASSPGQGSGNTIYF. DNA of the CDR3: TGTGCCAGCTCGCCGGGACAGGGCTCTGGAAACACCATATATTTT.

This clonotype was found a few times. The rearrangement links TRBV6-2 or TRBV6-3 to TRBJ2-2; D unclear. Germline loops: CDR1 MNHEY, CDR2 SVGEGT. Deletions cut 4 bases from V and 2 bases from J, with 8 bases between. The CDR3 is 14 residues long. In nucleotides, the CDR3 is TGTGCCAGCAGTTTGTCCTCTAACACCGGGGAGCTGTTTTTT. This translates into CASSLSSNTGELFF.

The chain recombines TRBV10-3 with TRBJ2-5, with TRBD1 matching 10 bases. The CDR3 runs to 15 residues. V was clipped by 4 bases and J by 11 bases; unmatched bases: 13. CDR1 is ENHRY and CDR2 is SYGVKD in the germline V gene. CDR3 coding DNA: TGTGCCATCAGTGGTCCGGGACAGGGGATCAACGAACAGTACTTC. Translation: CAISGPGQGINEQYF.

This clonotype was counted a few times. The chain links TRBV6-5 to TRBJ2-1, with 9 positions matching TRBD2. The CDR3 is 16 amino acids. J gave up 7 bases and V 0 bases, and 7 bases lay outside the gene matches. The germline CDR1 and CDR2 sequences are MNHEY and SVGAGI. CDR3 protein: CASSYSEIAGANEQFF. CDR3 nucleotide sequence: TGTGCCAGCAGTTACTCGGAGATAGCGGGAGCGAATGAGCAGTTCTTC.

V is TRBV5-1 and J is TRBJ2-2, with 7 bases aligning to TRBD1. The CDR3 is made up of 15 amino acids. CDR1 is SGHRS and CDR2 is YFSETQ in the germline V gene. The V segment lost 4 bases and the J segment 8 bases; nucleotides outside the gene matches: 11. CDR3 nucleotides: TGCGCCAGCAGCACACCGGGACAGAAAAAGGGGGAGCTGTTTTTT. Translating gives CASSTPGQKKGELFF.

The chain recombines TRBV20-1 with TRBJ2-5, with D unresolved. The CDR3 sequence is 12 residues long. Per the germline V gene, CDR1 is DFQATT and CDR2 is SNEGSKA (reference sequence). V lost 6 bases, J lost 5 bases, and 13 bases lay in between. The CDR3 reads CSAIPRVETQYF. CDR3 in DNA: TGCAGTGCCATACCTCGGGTGGAGACCCAGTACTTC.

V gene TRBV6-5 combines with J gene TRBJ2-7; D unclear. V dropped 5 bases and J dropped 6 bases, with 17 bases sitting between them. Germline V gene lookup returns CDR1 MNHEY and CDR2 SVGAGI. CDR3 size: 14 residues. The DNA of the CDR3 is TGTGCCAGCAGTAACCGACTGGCCAATTCCGAGCAGTACTTC. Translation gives CASSNRLANSEQYF.